What follows describes a single TCR beta chain. V was clipped by 6 bases and J by 11 bases, with 13 bases between them. In germline, CDR1 is DFQATT, CDR2 SNEGSKA (reference sequence). The CDR3 is 10 residues long. Sequencing used immunoSEQ multiplex PCR; TCRdb keeps in-frame clones, though not all of them. Altogether 53,000 or so clones are present, roughly 84% being singletons, with the ten largest covering approximately 17%. This specimen belongs to a study of blood T cell repertoires in COVID-19. The chain couples TRBV20-1 to TRBJ1-1; no definite D call. Sequenced input: peripheral blood. The receptor was derived from a man aged 65-85 years with active COVID-19. CDR3 sequence: CSAELDGAFF. The CDR3 DNA reads as TGCAGTGCCGAACTAGATGGGGCTTTCTTT.